This T cell receptor (beta chain) came from a study of beta chain features in type 1 diabetes. CDR1 is LNHDA, CDR2 SQIVND, per germline (reference sequence). The CDR3 runs 12 residues. Trimming took off 10 bases at V and 4 bases at J, with 13 bases between the two ends. Expressed TCRB transcripts got sequenced, as all isolated RNA was reverse transcribed. The data were produced by immunoSEQ multiplex PCR, yet TCRdb's version contains in-frame clones alone and is incomplete. The profile covers some 900,000 clones, with 17% appearing a single time and about 0.02% taken by the ten largest. Sorting based on CD45RO/CCR7/CD25/CD127/CD95/CD27 separated CD4+ naive, central memory, regulatory and stem cell-like memory cells.

The sequenced material came from naive CD4+ T cells from blood. This chain links TRBV19 with TRBJ1-2; tentatively, D is TRBD1 (5 bases). The receptor's source is a woman aged 18 to 35 in good health. The CDR3: CATKTDFYGYTF. The CDR3 coding sequence is TGTGCCACCAAGACAGATTTCTATGGCTACACCTTC.